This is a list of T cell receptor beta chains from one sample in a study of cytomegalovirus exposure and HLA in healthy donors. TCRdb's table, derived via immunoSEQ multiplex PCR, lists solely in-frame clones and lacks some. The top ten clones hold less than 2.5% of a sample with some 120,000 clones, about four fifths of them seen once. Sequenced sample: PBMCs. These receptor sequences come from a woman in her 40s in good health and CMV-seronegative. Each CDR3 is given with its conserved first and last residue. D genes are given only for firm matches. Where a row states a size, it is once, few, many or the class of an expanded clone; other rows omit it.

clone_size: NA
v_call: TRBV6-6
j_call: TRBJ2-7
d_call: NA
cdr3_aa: CASSPRLEGSYEQYF
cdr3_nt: TGTGCCAGCAGCCCTAGGCTGGAGGGATCTTACGAGCAGTACTTC

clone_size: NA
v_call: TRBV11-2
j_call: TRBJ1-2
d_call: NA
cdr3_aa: CASRIGGVKGGYTF
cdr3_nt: TGTGCCAGCCGAATAGGGGGTGTTAAAGGTGGCTACACCTTC

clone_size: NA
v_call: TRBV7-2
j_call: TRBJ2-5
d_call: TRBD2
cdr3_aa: CASARRREGGETQYF
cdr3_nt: TGTGCCAGCGCCCGCCGGCGGGAGGGCGGAGAGACCCAGTACTTC

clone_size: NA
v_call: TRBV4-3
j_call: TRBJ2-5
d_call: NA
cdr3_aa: CASSQDSRGQETQYF
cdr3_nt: TGCGCCAGCAGCCAAGATAGTCGAGGTCAAGAGACCCAGTACTTC

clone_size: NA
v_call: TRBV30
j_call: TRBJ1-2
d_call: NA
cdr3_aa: CAWSATNYGYTF
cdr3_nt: TGTGCCTGGAGTGCTACTAACTATGGCTACACCTTC

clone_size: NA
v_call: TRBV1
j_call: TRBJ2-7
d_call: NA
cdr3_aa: CTSSHPGREGYEQYF
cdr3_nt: TGCACCAGCAGCCACCCCGGGAGGGAAGGCTACGAGCAGTACTTC

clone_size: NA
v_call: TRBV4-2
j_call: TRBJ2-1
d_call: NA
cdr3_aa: CASSQDVRAGGEQFF
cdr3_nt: TGTGCCAGCAGCCAAGACGTTCGAGCCGGGGGTGAGCAGTTCTTC

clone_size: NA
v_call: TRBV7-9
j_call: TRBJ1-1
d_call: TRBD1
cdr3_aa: CASSLAEGARAFF
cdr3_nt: TGTGCCAGCAGCTTAGCGGAGGGGGCGCGGGCTTTCTTT

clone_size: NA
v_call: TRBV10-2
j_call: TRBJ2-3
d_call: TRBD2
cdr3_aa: CASSEREGPTDTQYF
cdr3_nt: TGCGCCAGCAGTGAGCGGGAGGGCCCCACAGATACGCAGTATTTT

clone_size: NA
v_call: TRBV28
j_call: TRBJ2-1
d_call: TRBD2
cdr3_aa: CASWEGGRGNEQFF
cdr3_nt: TGTGCCAGCTGGGAGGGCGGAAGGGGCAATGAGCAGTTCTTC

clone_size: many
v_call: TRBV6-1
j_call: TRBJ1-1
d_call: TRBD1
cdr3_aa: CATRLDRGTEAFF
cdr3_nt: TGTGCCACCAGGTTAGACAGGGGCACTGAAGCTTTCTTT

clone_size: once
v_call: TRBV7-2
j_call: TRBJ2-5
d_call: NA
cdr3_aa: CASSPTVYETQYF
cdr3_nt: TGTGCCAGCAGCCCGACAGTATATGAGACCCAGTACTTC

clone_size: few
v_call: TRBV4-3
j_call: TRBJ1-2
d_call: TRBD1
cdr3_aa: CASSQDWTGGTYGYTF
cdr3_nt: TGCGCCAGCAGCCAAGATTGGACAGGGGGCACCTATGGCTACACCTTC

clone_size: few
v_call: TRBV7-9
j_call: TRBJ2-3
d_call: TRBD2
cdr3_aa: CASSLELFLAGLPDTQYF
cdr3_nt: TGTGCCAGCAGCTTAGAACTGTTTCTAGCGGGGCTTCCGGATACGCAGTATTTT

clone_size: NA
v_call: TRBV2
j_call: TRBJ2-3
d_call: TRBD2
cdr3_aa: CASRGLAGVTPDTQYF
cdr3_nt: TGTGCCAGCAGGGGACTAGCGGGGGTAACACCCGATACGCAGTATTTT

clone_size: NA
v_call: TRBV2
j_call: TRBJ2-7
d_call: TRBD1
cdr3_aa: CASSRGQVSSYEQYF
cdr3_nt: TGTGCCAGCAGCCGCGGACAGGTGAGCTCCTACGAGCAGTACTTC

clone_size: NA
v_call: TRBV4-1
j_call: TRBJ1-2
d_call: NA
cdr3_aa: CASSVPTGHYGYTF
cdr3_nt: TGCGCCAGCAGCGTCCCGACAGGCCACTATGGCTACACCTTC

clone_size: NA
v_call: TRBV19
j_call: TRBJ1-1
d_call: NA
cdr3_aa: CASNFGGRTEAFF
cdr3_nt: TGTGCCAGTAATTTCGGGGGTCGCACTGAAGCTTTCTTT

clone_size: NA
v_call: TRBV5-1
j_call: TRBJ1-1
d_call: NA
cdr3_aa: CASSLLGGLEAFF
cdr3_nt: TGCGCCAGCAGCCTGCTGGGAGGTCTTGAAGCTTTCTTT

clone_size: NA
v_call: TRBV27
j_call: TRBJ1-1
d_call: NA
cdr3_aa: CASSRPDRNEAFF
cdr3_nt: TGTGCCAGCAGCCGCCCCGACAGAAATGAAGCTTTCTTT

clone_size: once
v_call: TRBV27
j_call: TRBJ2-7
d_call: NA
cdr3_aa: CASSPTDNYEQYF
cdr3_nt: TGTGCCAGCAGTCCTACAGACAACTACGAGCAGTACTTC

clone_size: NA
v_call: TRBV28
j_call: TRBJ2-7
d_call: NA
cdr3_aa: CASLLRGQQPYEQYF
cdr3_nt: TGTGCCAGCCTACTTAGGGGTCAGCAGCCCTACGAGCAGTACTTC

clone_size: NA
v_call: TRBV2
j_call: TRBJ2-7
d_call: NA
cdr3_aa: CASSDLPGQLGQQYF
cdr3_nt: TGTGCCAGCAGTGATCTCCCAGGGCAACTTGGGCAGCAGTACTTC

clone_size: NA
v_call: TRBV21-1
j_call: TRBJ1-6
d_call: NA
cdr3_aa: CASSLPGQGKTNSPLHF
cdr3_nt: TGTGCCAGCAGCCTGCCCGGACAGGGGAAGACTAATTCACCCCTCCACTTT

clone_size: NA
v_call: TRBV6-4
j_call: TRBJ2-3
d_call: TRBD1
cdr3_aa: CASSVQGASDTQYF
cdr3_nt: TGTGCCAGCAGTGTCCAGGGGGCATCAGATACGCAGTATTTT

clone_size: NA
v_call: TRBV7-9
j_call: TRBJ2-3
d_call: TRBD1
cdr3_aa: CASSNRDRLTDTQYF
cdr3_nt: TGTGCCAGCAGTAACCGGGACAGGCTGACAGATACGCAGTATTTT

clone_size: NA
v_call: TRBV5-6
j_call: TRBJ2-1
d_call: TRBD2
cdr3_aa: CASSLVSGRRDNEQFF
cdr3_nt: TGTGCCAGCAGCTTGGTTTCCGGGAGGAGGGACAATGAGCAGTTCTTC

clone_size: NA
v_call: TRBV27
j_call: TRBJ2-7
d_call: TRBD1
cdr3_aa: CASSPTGRGHYEQYF
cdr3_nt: TGTGCCAGCAGTCCAACCGGCAGGGGGCACTACGAGCAGTACTTC

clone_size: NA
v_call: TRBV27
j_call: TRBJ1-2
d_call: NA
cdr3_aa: CASSQNRVAYGYTF
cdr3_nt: TGTGCCAGCAGCCAAAACAGGGTTGCCTATGGCTACACCTTC

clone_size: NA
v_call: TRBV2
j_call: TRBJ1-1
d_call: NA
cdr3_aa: CASRRNQGNTEAFF
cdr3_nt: TGTGCCAGCAGGAGGAATCAGGGGAACACTGAAGCTTTCTTT

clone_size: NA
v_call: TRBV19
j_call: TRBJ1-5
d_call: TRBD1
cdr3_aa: CASRPGQNQPQHF
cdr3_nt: TGTGCCAGTAGGCCGGGACAGAATCAGCCCCAGCATTTT

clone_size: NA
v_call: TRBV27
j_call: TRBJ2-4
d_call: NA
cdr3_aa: CASSLHSDPAKNIQYF
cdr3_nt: TGTGCCAGCAGTTTACATAGCGACCCAGCCAAAAACATTCAGTACTTC

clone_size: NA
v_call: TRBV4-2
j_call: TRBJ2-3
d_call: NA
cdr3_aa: CASSQDYGSTDTQYF
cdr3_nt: TGTGCCAGCAGCCAAGATTACGGTAGCACAGATACGCAGTATTTT